Listed here are 24 T cell receptor beta chains from one sample, sequenced in a study of blood T cell repertoires in COVID-19. Only in-frame clones appear in the TCRdb table, and some are missing; sequencing was by immunoSEQ multiplex PCR. The sample carries just over 80,000 clones, about 76% recorded once. The sequenced sample consisted of peripheral blood. These receptors all come from a woman over 75 with active or convalescent COVID-19.

The DNA of the CDR3 is TGTGCCAGCAGTTTAACTAGGCGGGGATTCAACAATGAGCAGTTCTTC. This encodes CASSLTRRGFNNEQFF. The J gene is TRBJ2-1, the V gene TRBV28; D is perhaps TRBD2 (6 bases). The length of the CDR3 is 16 residues. Looked up from germline, CDR1 is MDHEN and CDR2 is SYDVKM. With 2 bases removed from V and 5 bases from J, the gap between germline ends came to 16 bases.

The chain joins TRBV2 to TRBJ2-1; D perhaps matches TRBD1 (5 bases). Trimming cost V 2 bases and J 9 bases, with 14 bases left between them. Germline-derived CDR1 and CDR2 are SNHLY and FYNNEI. The CDR3 sequence is 14 residues long. CDR3 sequence reads: CASSEQGIQGEQFF. CDR3 sequence (DNA): TGTGCCAGCAGTGAACAGGGAATCCAGGGTGAGCAGTTCTTC.

V usage is TRBV7-9 and J usage is TRBJ2-7; no clear D gene. Germline V gene data show CDR1 as SEHNR and CDR2 as FQNEAQ (reference sequence). The CDR3 consists of 13 residues. Trimming left V 0 bases short and J 5 bases short, with 8 bases between. DNA of the CDR3: TGTGCCAGCAGCTTAGCGCTTGAGGACGAGCAGTACTTC. Protein: CASSLALEDEQYF.

The genes are TRBV29-1 and TRBJ2-7, with 10 bases matching TRBD2. With V trimmed by 5 bases and J by 0 bases, 7 bases remained unmatched. The V gene's germline CDR1 is SQVTM and CDR2 ANQGSEA. The CDR3 covers 15 residues. CDR3 nucleotides: TGCAGCGTTTGCCTAGCGGGGGATCTCTCCTACGAGCAGTACTTC. Translated: CSVCLAGDLSYEQYF.

The chain couples TRBV10-1 to TRBJ2-1; weak D call: TRBD1 (6 bases). V dropped 4 bases and J dropped 9 bases, with 10 bases sitting between them. This CDR3 spans 12 amino acids. Germline V gene lookup returns CDR1 WNHNN and CDR2 SYGVQD (reference sequence). CDR3 protein: CASSGGGGEQFF. DNA for the CDR3: TGCGCCAGCAGTGGAGGGGGTGGTGAGCAGTTCTTC.

The V call is TRBV3-1 (or the pseudogene TRBV3-2), the J call TRBJ1-1; no clear D gene. This CDR3 region has 15 residues. Trimming cost V 2 bases and J 4 bases, with 14 bases left between them. In germline, CDR1 is LGHDT, CDR2 YNNKEL (reference sequence). The CDR3 region is CASSQTTGGGTEAFF. The CDR3 coding sequence is TGTGCCAGCAGCCAAACGACGGGCGGAGGCACTGAAGCTTTCTTT.

The genes are TRBV7-2 and TRBJ2-1; weak D call: TRBD1 (6 bases). Between the trimmed V and J ends, which lost 5 bases and 7 bases, there was a span of 18 bases. CDR1 and CDR2 from the germline V gene are SGHTA and FQGNSA. The CDR3 spans 15 residues. For the CDR3, the DNA is TGTGCCAGCAGCCAAAGGACAGCCTTGGGGAATGAGCAGTTCTTC. Encoded protein: CASSQRTALGNEQFF.

This clone has a count of ten or more. V is TRBV7-9 and J is TRBJ2-5, with D unclear. CDR3 length: 13 residues. Germline assignment: CDR1 SEHNR and CDR2 FQNEAQ (reference sequence). Trimming took off 1 base at V and 5 bases at J, with 8 bases between the two ends. This CDR3 reads CASSLDHRETQYF. In DNA form, the CDR3 reads TGTGCCAGCAGCTTAGATCACCGGGAGACCCAGTACTTC.

The CDR3 is CASSLDATYEQYF. The CDR3 bases are TGTGCCAGCAGTTTAGACGCTACCTACGAGCAGTACTTC. The chain links TRBV12-3 or TRBV12-4 to TRBJ2-7; D is undetermined. Trimming removed 1 base at V and 2 bases at J, with 6 bases between. The CDR3 is 13 residues long.

The gene calls are TRBV27 and TRBJ1-1; tentatively, D is TRBD1 (5 bases). CDR1 and CDR2 from the germline V gene are MNHEY and SMNVEV (reference sequence). The CDR3 contains 16 residues. The V end was cut by 2 bases, the J end by 3 bases, with 16 bases between. The CDR3 coding sequence is TGTGCCAGCAGTTTAGGTCCCCGGGGGTTGGACACTGAAGCTTTCTTT. The encoded protein is CASSLGPRGLDTEAFF.

The DNA for the CDR3 is TGTGCCAGCAGCCGGCGAGAAGGGGGTCGGTATGGCTACACCTTC. This encodes CASSRREGGRYGYTF. This chain joins TRBV13 and TRBJ1-2; weak D call: TRBD1 (6 bases). Trimming cost V 5 bases and J 5 bases, with 18 bases left between them. Germline-derived CDR1 and CDR2 are PRHDT and FYEKMQ (reference sequence). This CDR3 has 15 residues. Looking up the rest from reference TRBV13 and TRBJ1-2 gives the full variable domain: AAGVIQSPRHLIKEKRETATLKCYPIPRHDTVYWYQQGPGQDPQFLISFYEKMQSDKGSIPDRFSAQQFSDYHSELNMSSLELGDSALYFCASSRREGGRYGYTFGSGTRLTVV.

CDR3 region: CSASWGGRGTQYF. The CDR3 DNA sequence: TGCAGTGCTAGTTGGGGGGGCCGGGGTACGCAGTATTTT. This chain connects TRBV20-1 to TRBJ2-3; a possible D gene is TRBD2 (7 bases). V dropped 3 bases and J dropped 8 bases, with 15 bases sitting between them. CDR1 and CDR2 from the germline V gene are DFQATT and SNEGSKA (reference sequence). The CDR3 has 13 residues.

The rearrangement uses TRBV2 and TRBJ1-3; D gene uncertain. The V gene lost 1 base and the J gene lost 0 bases, with 7 bases spanning the gap. The germline gives CDR1 SNHLY, CDR2 FYNNEI. This CDR3 is built from 15 residues. The CDR3 is CASSEGTFSGNTIYF. CDR3 sequence (DNA): TGTGCCAGCAGTGAAGGCACATTCTCTGGAAACACCATATATTTT.

This sequence joins TRBV11-3 and TRBJ1-1, with D possibly matching TRBD1 (5 bases). Germline V CDR1 and CDR2: SGHNT, YENEEA. The length of the CDR3 is 14 residues. Between the trimmed V and J ends, which lost 5 bases and 4 bases, there was a span of 14 bases. CDR3 residues: CASSQSGVGTEAFF. The DNA of the CDR3 is TGTGCCAGCAGCCAATCGGGGGTAGGCACTGAAGCTTTCTTT.

In its sample, this clone was seen once. This sequence joins TRBV6-5 and TRBJ1-2; no reliable D call. Germline assignment: CDR1 MNHEY and CDR2 SVGAGI. V was trimmed by 9 bases and J by 6 bases, leaving 14 bases between them. This CDR3 is 12 amino acids long. The CDR3 protein is CASFRVDDGYTF. The CDR3 DNA sequence: TGTGCCAGTTTCCGGGTTGACGATGGCTACACCTTC.

This sequence joins TRBV5-4 and TRBJ1-1; 7 bases agree with TRBD1. The CDR3 totals 13 residues. Germline CDR1 SGHNT, CDR2 YYREEE (reference sequence). The trim removed 6 bases at V and 1 base at J, leaving 3 bases unmatched. CDR3 loop: CASTGTENTEAFF. The CDR3 region has the DNA TGTGCCAGCACCGGGACAGAGAACACTGAAGCTTTCTTT.

The rearrangement uses TRBV10-1 and TRBJ1-4, with D possibly being TRBD1 (6 bases). Trimming stripped 4 bases from V and 7 bases from J, with 13 bases between. The CDR3 runs 14 residues. Germline V gene sequence: CDR1 WNHNN, CDR2 SYGVQD (reference sequence). The DNA of the CDR3 is TGCGCCAGCAGTGGTGGCAGGGGAACTGAAAAACTGTTTTTT. The encoded protein is CASSGGRGTEKLFF.

This clone was observed a single time. The chain couples TRBV18 to TRBJ2-3; no clear D gene. V was pared by 3 bases and J by 0 bases, with 4 bases between. The CDR3 is 13 residues long. The V gene's germline CDR1 is KGHSH and CDR2 LQKENI. Written as DNA, the CDR3 is TGTGCCAGCTCACCCCCTAGCACAGATACGCAGTATTTT. The encoded protein is CASSPPSTDTQYF.

This chain connects TRBV19 to TRBJ1-2; D is possibly TRBD1 (5 bases). V was trimmed by 4 bases and J by 3 bases, leaving 18 bases between them. The CDR3 has 16 amino acids. Germline V CDR1 and CDR2: LNHDA, SQIVND (reference sequence). As DNA, the CDR3 is TGTGCCAGTAGTACGTCCGGAGGGGACGGATACTATGGCTACACCTTC. It translates to CASSTSGGDGYYGYTF.

The V gene is TRBV3-1 (or the pseudogene TRBV3-2), the J gene TRBJ2-7, with D possibly matching TRBD2 (7 bases). The V end was cut by 6 bases, the J end by 0 bases, with 15 bases between. Germline V lookup: CDR1 LGHDT, CDR2 YNNKEL (reference sequence). The CDR3 is made up of 15 amino acids. The CDR3 DNA sequence: TGTGCCAGCAGTTCGAAGGGGGGGCCCTCCTACGAGCAGTACTTC. This translates into CASSSKGGPSYEQYF.

This clone was seen ten or more times. The chain employs TRBV2 and TRBJ2-2; TRBD1 might be the D (6 bases). The CDR3 runs to 14 residues. Germline-derived CDR1 and CDR2 are SNHLY and FYNNEI. V was trimmed by 7 bases and J by 2 bases, leaving 11 bases between them. CDR3 protein: CASKGTPNTGELFF. CDR3 bases: TGTGCCAGCAAAGGGACACCTAACACCGGGGAGCTGTTTTTT.

The chain has TRBV5-3 and TRBJ2-7; weak D call: TRBD1 (7 bases). TRBV5-3 is an ORF, and what it does is uncertain. V lost 10 bases and J 4 bases, leaving 21 bases between the germline ends. This CDR3 spans 14 amino acids. CDR3 protein: CAARDSQGVYEQYF. The CDR3 coding sequence is TGTGCCGCTCGGGACTCCCAGGGGGTATACGAGCAGTACTTC.

This clone showed up just once. The chain uses TRBV4-3 and TRBJ1-6; TRBD1 agrees at 7 bases. Germline V CDR1 and CDR2: LGHNA, YSLEER. The CDR3 has 18 residues. V lost 0 bases to trimming and J lost 3 bases; unmatched junction nucleotides: 8. Here the CDR3 DNA reads TGCGCCAGCAGCCAAGAGACTCCTAGGACAGGCTATAATTCACCCCTCCACTTT. Translation: CASSQETPRTGYNSPLHF.

A note on this clone: Other DNA variants within this sample encode the same CDR3. The chain recombines TRBV3-1 (or the pseudogene TRBV3-2) with TRBJ1-1; no reliable D call. Trimming left V 2 bases short and J 1 base short, with 5 bases between. The CDR3 is made up of 13 amino acids. The V gene's germline CDR1 is LGHDT and CDR2 YNNKEL (reference sequence). This chain's CDR3 is CASSQLRNTEAFF. CDR3 sequence (DNA): TGTGCCAGCAGCCAACTCAGGAACACTGAAGCTTTCTTT.